Listed below are T cell receptor beta chains from one sample, sequenced in a study of T-cell memory formation after mild COVID-19. TCRdb independently ran MiXCR on the 5' RACE reads; one entry per CDR3 protein. The data contain about 150,000 distinct CDR3 sequences, about 23% of them singletons. The sample taken for sequencing was PBMCs or a T cell subset sorted from them (not recorded which). These receptors originate from an adult woman who had mild COVID-19 (a few samples of this study predate the infection). Cell type and time point are not known. The CDR3 runs from the conserved cysteine through the conserved F or W. The D gene is left open where the match is weak. Rows give clone size only sometimes, using once, few, many, or a class for an expanded clone.

v_call: TRBV7-9
clone_size: -
j_call: TRBJ2-3
d_call: -
cdr3_nt: TGTGCCAGCAGCGCCACAGATACGCAGTATTTT
cdr3_aa: CASSATDTQYF

v_call: TRBV29-1
clone_size: -
j_call: TRBJ2-2
d_call: TRBD1
cdr3_nt: TGCAGCGTTCCAGGGGTGGGGACAGGGGACACCGGGGAGCTGTTTTTT
cdr3_aa: CSVPGVGTGDTGELFF

v_call: TRBV12-3/TRBV12-4
clone_size: -
j_call: TRBJ1-1
d_call: -
cdr3_nt: TGTGCCAGCAGTTTACAAATGGGGGTCGGGATTGAAGCTTTCTTT
cdr3_aa: CASSLQMGVGIEAFF

v_call: TRBV6-1
clone_size: -
j_call: TRBJ2-7
d_call: -
cdr3_nt: TGTGCCAGCAGTGATCTCGGCAGGGAAGGATCTTCCTACGAGCAGTACTTC
cdr3_aa: CASSDLGREGSSYEQYF

v_call: TRBV4-1
clone_size: once
j_call: TRBJ1-6
d_call: -
cdr3_nt: TGCGCCAGCAGCCAAGTTGATGGCCTGAGCTCCTATAATTCACCCCTCCACTTT
cdr3_aa: CASSQVDGLSSYNSPLHF

v_call: TRBV24-1
clone_size: -
j_call: TRBJ2-6
d_call: -
cdr3_nt: TGTGCCACCAGTGCGGGGGCCAACGTCCTGACTTTC
cdr3_aa: CATSAGANVLTF

v_call: TRBV20-1
clone_size: few
j_call: TRBJ2-5
d_call: TRBD1
cdr3_nt: TGCAGTGCTAGAGACCCCGGGACAGGGAACGAGCAGACCCAGTACTTC
cdr3_aa: CSARDPGTGNEQTQYF

v_call: TRBV12-3/TRBV12-4
clone_size: -
j_call: TRBJ2-7
d_call: -
cdr3_nt: TGTGCCAGCAGTTTGCAGTGGCAGGGAACGGGGGAGCAGTACTTC
cdr3_aa: CASSLQWQGTGEQYF

v_call: TRBV18
clone_size: -
j_call: TRBJ1-1
d_call: -
cdr3_nt: TGTGCCAGCTCGCCTCTTCGATCGATGAACACTGAAGCTTTCTTT
cdr3_aa: CASSPLRSMNTEAFF

v_call: TRBV10-3
clone_size: -
j_call: TRBJ2-1
d_call: TRBD2
cdr3_nt: TGTGCCATCAGTGAGGCCCCACTAGCGGTTAGCTCCTACAATGAGCAGTTCTTC
cdr3_aa: CAISEAPLAVSSYNEQFF

v_call: TRBV20-1
clone_size: -
j_call: TRBJ1-1
d_call: -
cdr3_nt: TGCAGTGCTGTTCCCCGCACAGGCCCGATGAACACTGAAGCTTTCTTT
cdr3_aa: CSAVPRTGPMNTEAFF

v_call: TRBV12-3/TRBV12-4
clone_size: few
j_call: TRBJ1-5
d_call: TRBD1
cdr3_nt: TGTGCCAGCAGTAATTCAGGGGGCCCTGGGCCCCAGCATTTT
cdr3_aa: CASSNSGGPGPQHF

v_call: TRBV15
clone_size: -
j_call: TRBJ2-3
d_call: TRBD2
cdr3_nt: TGTGCCACCAGCTCTTACCTAGCGGGGATCACAGATACGCAGTATTTT
cdr3_aa: CATSSYLAGITDTQYF

v_call: TRBV7-8
clone_size: few
j_call: TRBJ2-2
d_call: -
cdr3_nt: TGTGCCAGCAGCTTAAATGCAGGGAACACCGGGGAGCTGTTTTTT
cdr3_aa: CASSLNAGNTGELFF

v_call: TRBV7-9
clone_size: -
j_call: TRBJ1-5
d_call: TRBD1
cdr3_nt: TGTGCCAGCAGCTTTACAGGGGGTGGCCAGCCCCAGCATTTT
cdr3_aa: CASSFTGGGQPQHF

v_call: TRBV9
clone_size: -
j_call: TRBJ2-1
d_call: TRBD1
cdr3_nt: TGTGCCAGCAGCGGGGACAGGGGGCACAATGAGCAGTTCTTC
cdr3_aa: CASSGDRGHNEQFF

v_call: TRBV5-6
clone_size: -
j_call: TRBJ2-3
d_call: -
cdr3_nt: TGTGCCAGCAGCTTCGAATTAGCGGTTAGCACAGATACGCAGTATTTT
cdr3_aa: CASSFELAVSTDTQYF

v_call: TRBV7-3
clone_size: few
j_call: TRBJ2-1
d_call: TRBD1
cdr3_nt: TGTGCCAGCAGCGCATTTGTCGGACAGGGCGGCGGTGAGCAGTTCTTC
cdr3_aa: CASSAFVGQGGGEQFF

v_call: TRBV6-5
clone_size: -
j_call: TRBJ1-1
d_call: -
cdr3_nt: TGTGCCAGCAGTCTGACCCCCCCTGAAGCTTTCTTT
cdr3_aa: CASSLTPPEAFF

v_call: TRBV27
clone_size: -
j_call: TRBJ2-7
d_call: TRBD1
cdr3_nt: TGTGCCAGCCAGATCTCGGGACAGGGGGGCTACGAGCAGTACTTC
cdr3_aa: CASQISGQGGYEQYF

v_call: TRBV12-3/TRBV12-4
clone_size: few
j_call: TRBJ1-5
d_call: TRBD1
cdr3_nt: TGTGCCAGCAGTTCCCGACAGGGTGGTGTTCAGCCCCAGCATTTT
cdr3_aa: CASSSRQGGVQPQHF

v_call: TRBV4-1
clone_size: -
j_call: TRBJ1-1
d_call: -
cdr3_nt: TGCGCCAGCAGCCAAGAGGGGGTACGTCCTGAAGCTTTCTTT
cdr3_aa: CASSQEGVRPEAFF

v_call: TRBV3-1
clone_size: -
j_call: TRBJ2-7
d_call: -
cdr3_nt: TGTGCCAGCAGCCAAGATGCAGAATACGAGCAGTACTTC
cdr3_aa: CASSQDAEYEQYF

v_call: TRBV7-8
clone_size: few
j_call: TRBJ2-5
d_call: TRBD2
cdr3_nt: TGTGCCAGCAGCTTAGGTGTGACTAGCGGGAGCGGGGAGACCCAGTACTTC
cdr3_aa: CASSLGVTSGSGETQYF

v_call: TRBV9
clone_size: -
j_call: TRBJ2-1
d_call: TRBD2
cdr3_nt: TGTGCCAGCAGCGTAGCCGGGACTAAGCCTAACAATGAGCAGTTCTTC
cdr3_aa: CASSVAGTKPNNEQFF

v_call: TRBV5-1
clone_size: -
j_call: TRBJ2-7
d_call: -
cdr3_nt: TGCGCCAGCAGCCCCTCTTTGGACAGTCCCTACGAGCAGTACTTC
cdr3_aa: CASSPSLDSPYEQYF

v_call: TRBV5-1
clone_size: few
j_call: TRBJ1-1
d_call: -
cdr3_nt: TGCGCCAGCAGCTCTTCACCAGGGTCGGTCACTGAAGCTTTCTTT
cdr3_aa: CASSSSPGSVTEAFF

v_call: TRBV7-9
clone_size: -
j_call: TRBJ2-3
d_call: -
cdr3_nt: TGTGCCACTTACACAGATACGCAGTATTTT
cdr3_aa: CATYTDTQYF

v_call: TRBV29-1
clone_size: -
j_call: TRBJ1-2
d_call: -
cdr3_nt: TGCAGCGTAGTCAACCCCGACAGATCCACAGCTAACTATGGCTACACCTTC
cdr3_aa: CSVVNPDRSTANYGYTF

v_call: TRBV6-5
clone_size: once
j_call: TRBJ1-6
d_call: -
cdr3_nt: TGTGCCAGCAGTTACGTTGCGTGGCGGGAAAAGGACTCACCCCTCCACTTT
cdr3_aa: CASSYVAWREKDSPLHF

v_call: TRBV12-3/TRBV12-4
clone_size: few
j_call: TRBJ2-2
d_call: -
cdr3_nt: TGTGCCAGCAGTTTGGTGGGGGGCGACACCGGGGAGCTGTTTTTT
cdr3_aa: CASSLVGGDTGELFF

v_call: TRBV15
clone_size: -
j_call: TRBJ2-2
d_call: -
cdr3_nt: TGTGCCACCAGCAGAGATCGGGACACCGGGGAGCTGTTTTTT
cdr3_aa: CATSRDRDTGELFF

v_call: TRBV12-3/TRBV12-4
clone_size: -
j_call: TRBJ2-5
d_call: TRBD1
cdr3_nt: TGTGCCAGCAGGAACAGGGGGCAAGAGACCCAGTACTTC
cdr3_aa: CASRNRGQETQYF

v_call: TRBV5-6
clone_size: few
j_call: TRBJ2-6
d_call: -
cdr3_nt: TGTGCCAGCGGAGTCCTAGTCTTCTCTGGGGCCAACGTCCTGACTTTC
cdr3_aa: CASGVLVFSGANVLTF

v_call: TRBV7-9
clone_size: -
j_call: TRBJ2-5
d_call: -
cdr3_nt: TGTGCCAGCAGCTCCCGAGATGGGGAGACCCAGTACTTC
cdr3_aa: CASSSRDGETQYF

v_call: TRBV6-5
clone_size: -
j_call: TRBJ1-1
d_call: -
cdr3_nt: TGTGCCAGCAGTTACTCGATACGGGCCATGAACACTGAAGCTTTCTTT
cdr3_aa: CASSYSIRAMNTEAFF

v_call: TRBV6-5
clone_size: once
j_call: TRBJ1-1
d_call: -
cdr3_nt: TGTGCCAGCAGTTACGGTCGGGGGACCCTGGGATTCTTT
cdr3_aa: CASSYGRGTLGFF

v_call: TRBV7-9
clone_size: few
j_call: TRBJ2-1
d_call: TRBD2
cdr3_nt: TGTGCCAGCAGCTCTCGGACTAGCGGGAGTAGGGATGAGCAGTTCTTC
cdr3_aa: CASSSRTSGSRDEQFF

v_call: TRBV7-9
clone_size: -
j_call: TRBJ1-2
d_call: -
cdr3_nt: TGTGCCAGCAGCTTAGGAGGGGACGGCTACACCTTC
cdr3_aa: CASSLGGDGYTF

v_call: TRBV7-9
clone_size: few
j_call: TRBJ2-7
d_call: -
cdr3_nt: TGTGCCAGCAGCTTAGTGGAGTCTGGGGAGCAGTACTTC
cdr3_aa: CASSLVESGEQYF

v_call: TRBV24-1
clone_size: few
j_call: TRBJ1-1
d_call: -
cdr3_nt: TGTGCCACCAGTGCGGGGTCCGAAGCTTTCTTT
cdr3_aa: CATSAGSEAFF